A selection of T cell receptor beta chains follows, all from one sample in a study of PD-1 blockade in mismatch repair-deficient tumors. The method was immunoSEQ multiplex PCR; TCRdb's version includes in-frame clones alone and lacks a portion of them. The sample shows around 16,000 clones, 80% to 85% of them seen only once. Source: PBMCs, taken 4 weeks after starting pembrolizumab. The receptors stem from an adult with mismatch repair-deficient cancer. Each CDR3 is given without its conserved first and last residue. The order of the fields is V gene, J gene, D gene, CDR3 protein. A D gene is named only where the DNA matches it firmly.

V gene: TRBV5-1
J gene: TRBJ2-3
D gene: .
CDR3 protein: ASSKGGPTDTQY

V gene: TRBV7-9
J gene: TRBJ2-1
D gene: .
CDR3 protein: ASSHTGSPSNEQF

V gene: TRBV5-8
J gene: TRBJ1-2
D gene: .
CDR3 protein: ASSLSGTNYGYT

V gene: TRBV7-2
J gene: TRBJ2-1
D gene: .
CDR3 protein: ASSLDNIIIEQF

V gene: TRBV27
J gene: TRBJ2-3
D gene: TRBD2
CDR3 protein: ASSLSILGGRAITDTQY

V gene: TRBV15
J gene: TRBJ2-4
D gene: TRBD2
CDR3 protein: ATSTSGSKNIQY

V gene: TRBV27
J gene: TRBJ2-2
D gene: .
CDR3 protein: ASSLLSGTGELF

V gene: TRBV5-4
J gene: TRBJ2-5
D gene: TRBD1
CDR3 protein: ASSSRNGQDQETQY

V gene: TRBV28
J gene: TRBJ2-7
D gene: TRBD1
CDR3 protein: ASSFRDRHHEQY

V gene: TRBV5-1
J gene: TRBJ2-2
D gene: TRBD1
CDR3 protein: ASSGQDRTGELF

V gene: TRBV18
J gene: TRBJ1-2
D gene: .
CDR3 protein: ASSPDRTSNYGYT

V gene: TRBV19
J gene: TRBJ1-2
D gene: .
CDR3 protein: ASSTPPNYGYT

V gene: TRBV5-1
J gene: TRBJ2-7
D gene: TRBD2
CDR3 protein: ASSFTSGSSPEQY

V gene: TRBV9
J gene: TRBJ2-3
D gene: .
CDR3 protein: ASSVDLLAGSSSDTQY

V gene: TRBV30
J gene: TRBJ2-7
D gene: .
CDR3 protein: AWTPLGHFYEQY

V gene: TRBV7-8
J gene: TRBJ2-1
D gene: TRBD2
CDR3 protein: ASSLGLTSGRALIDEQF

V gene: TRBV27
J gene: TRBJ1-1
D gene: .
CDR3 protein: ASSPRTSRKAF

V gene: TRBV4-1
J gene: TRBJ1-2
D gene: TRBD1
CDR3 protein: ASSQTPGTGGIDYGYT

V gene: TRBV15
J gene: TRBJ1-1
D gene: TRBD1
CDR3 protein: ATSRDLGTANTEAF

V gene: TRBV30
J gene: TRBJ2-1
D gene: .
CDR3 protein: AWRGTGVSYNEQF

V gene: TRBV19
J gene: TRBJ2-2
D gene: TRBD1
CDR3 protein: ASSTFWTGGPGELF

V gene: TRBV11-2
J gene: TRBJ2-7
D gene: .
CDR3 protein: ASSPGLTSSYEQY

V gene: TRBV4-2
J gene: TRBJ2-7
D gene: TRBD2
CDR3 protein: ASSQGVQLAREQY

V gene: TRBV5-6
J gene: TRBJ2-1
D gene: .
CDR3 protein: ASSLERYNEQF

V gene: TRBV28
J gene: TRBJ1-2
D gene: .
CDR3 protein: ASRFADSLRGYT

V gene: TRBV6-1
J gene: TRBJ2-7
D gene: .
CDR3 protein: ASSENRISYEQY

V gene: TRBV7-9
J gene: TRBJ1-4
D gene: TRBD1
CDR3 protein: ASIPAGGDVKLF

V gene: TRBV7-9
J gene: TRBJ2-4
D gene: TRBD1
CDR3 protein: ASSSTGGSKNIQY

V gene: TRBV11-2
J gene: TRBJ2-3
D gene: TRBD1
CDR3 protein: ASSLRGRGDTQY

V gene: TRBV6-6
J gene: TRBJ2-7
D gene: .
CDR3 protein: ASEGVSYEQY

V gene: TRBV7-6
J gene: TRBJ2-7
D gene: .
CDR3 protein: ASSWLPGLFCEQY

V gene: TRBV6-1
J gene: TRBJ1-2
D gene: .
CDR3 protein: ASSERGPYGYT

V gene: TRBV6-5
J gene: TRBJ2-5
D gene: TRBD1
CDR3 protein: ASSTGGGETQY

V gene: TRBV6-6
J gene: TRBJ2-7
D gene: TRBD2
CDR3 protein: ASSVLAPSSYEQY

V gene: TRBV19
J gene: TRBJ2-1
D gene: .
CDR3 protein: ASPAGGKRNEQF

V gene: TRBV18
J gene: TRBJ2-1
D gene: TRBD2
CDR3 protein: ASSPGIAGDNEQF

V gene: TRBV5-1
J gene: TRBJ2-4
D gene: TRBD1
CDR3 protein: ASSSTGQGLAKNIQY

V gene: TRBV10-1
J gene: TRBJ2-2
D gene: .
CDR3 protein: ASSELLNGANTGELF

V gene: TRBV7-3
J gene: TRBJ2-5
D gene: TRBD2
CDR3 protein: ASSSTSGLQETQY

V gene: TRBV11-2
J gene: TRBJ2-5
D gene: TRBD2
CDR3 protein: ASSLLAGIQETQY

V gene: TRBV10-3
J gene: TRBJ2-3
D gene: TRBD1
CDR3 protein: ATGTGPDTQY

V gene: TRBV2
J gene: TRBJ2-3
D gene: TRBD2
CDR3 protein: ASRGLAGTQY

V gene: TRBV30
J gene: TRBJ1-2
D gene: TRBD1
CDR3 protein: AWSAGGDYGYT

V gene: TRBV6-6
J gene: TRBJ2-2
D gene: .
CDR3 protein: ASSSWTAGELF

V gene: TRBV2
J gene: TRBJ2-1
D gene: .
CDR3 protein: ASSIKLVPDEQF

V gene: TRBV4-1
J gene: TRBJ1-1
D gene: .
CDR3 protein: ASSQDEGGWAEAF

V gene: TRBV6-5
J gene: TRBJ1-5
D gene: .
CDR3 protein: ASSYSAGDPHQPQH

V gene: TRBV13
J gene: TRBJ2-3
D gene: TRBD2
CDR3 protein: ASGSRWTSGGTDTQY

V gene: TRBV2
J gene: TRBJ2-5
D gene: TRBD1
CDR3 protein: ASRVTGGVETQY

V gene: TRBV4-1
J gene: TRBJ2-5
D gene: TRBD2
CDR3 protein: ASSQPTPGLAAQETQY

V gene: TRBV19
J gene: TRBJ2-5
D gene: TRBD2
CDR3 protein: ASSTGLERETQY

V gene: TRBV28
J gene: TRBJ2-1
D gene: .
CDR3 protein: ASSAYSGSSYNEQF

V gene: TRBV19
J gene: TRBJ1-1
D gene: .
CDR3 protein: ASSIGTDTEAF

V gene: TRBV11-2
J gene: TRBJ1-5
D gene: .
CDR3 protein: ASSLAIDSNQPQH

V gene: TRBV28
J gene: TRBJ1-5
D gene: .
CDR3 protein: ASSLSGQTGNQPQH